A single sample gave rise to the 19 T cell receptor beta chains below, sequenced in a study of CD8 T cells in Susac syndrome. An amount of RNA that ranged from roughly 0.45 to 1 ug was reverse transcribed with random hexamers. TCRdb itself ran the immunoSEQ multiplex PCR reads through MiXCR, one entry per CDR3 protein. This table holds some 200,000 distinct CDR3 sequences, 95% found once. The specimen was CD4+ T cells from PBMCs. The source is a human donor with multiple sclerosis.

The CDR3 DNA is TGTGCCAGTAGTAGACAGGGAGGTCCCCAGCATTTT. The encoded protein is CASSRQGGPQHF. The chain links TRBV19 to TRBJ1-5, with 7 bases identical to TRBD1. This CDR3 is built from 12 residues. V gave up 4 bases and J gave up 10 bases; unmatched junction bases: 4. Germline V gene data show CDR1 as LNHDA and CDR2 as SQIVND (reference sequence). The full variable domain, completed using reference TRBV19 and TRBJ1-5, is DGGITQSPKYLFRKEGQNVTLSCEQNLNHDAMYWYRQDPGQGLRLIYYSQIVNDFQKGDIAEGYSVSREKKESFPLTVTSAQKNPTAFYLCASSRQGGPQHFGDGTRLSIL.

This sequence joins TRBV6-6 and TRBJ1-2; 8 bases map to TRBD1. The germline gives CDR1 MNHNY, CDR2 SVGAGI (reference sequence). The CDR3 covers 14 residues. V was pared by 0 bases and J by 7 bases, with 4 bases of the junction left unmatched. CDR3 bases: TGTGCCAGCAGTTACTCGGACAGGGTCGGTGGCTACACCTTC. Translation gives CASSYSDRVGGYTF.

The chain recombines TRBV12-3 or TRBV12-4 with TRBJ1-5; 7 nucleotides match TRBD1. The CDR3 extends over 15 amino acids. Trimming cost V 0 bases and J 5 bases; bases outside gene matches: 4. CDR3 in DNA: TGTGCCAGCAGTTTAGCGCAGGGACAGTATCAGCCCCAGCATTTT. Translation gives CASSLAQGQYQPQHF.

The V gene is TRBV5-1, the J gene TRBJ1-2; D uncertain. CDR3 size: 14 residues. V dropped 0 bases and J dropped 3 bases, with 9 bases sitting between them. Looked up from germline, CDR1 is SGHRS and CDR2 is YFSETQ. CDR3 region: CASSLVVLDYGYTF. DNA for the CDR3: TGCGCCAGCAGCTTGGTCGTCCTGGACTATGGCTACACCTTC.

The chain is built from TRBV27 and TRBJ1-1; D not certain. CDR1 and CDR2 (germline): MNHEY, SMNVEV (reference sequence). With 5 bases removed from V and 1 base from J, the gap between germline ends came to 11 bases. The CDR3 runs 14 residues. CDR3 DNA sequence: TGTGCCAGCAGTATCCGGACGGGGAACACTGAAGCTTTCTTT. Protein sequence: CASSIRTGNTEAFF.

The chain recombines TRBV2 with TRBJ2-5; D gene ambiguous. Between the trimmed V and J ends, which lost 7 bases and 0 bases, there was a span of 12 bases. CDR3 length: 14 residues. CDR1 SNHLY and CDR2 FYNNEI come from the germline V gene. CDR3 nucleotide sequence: TGTGCCAGCAAAGGTGGGGTGTACCAAGAGACCCAGTACTTC. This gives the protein CASKGGVYQETQYF.

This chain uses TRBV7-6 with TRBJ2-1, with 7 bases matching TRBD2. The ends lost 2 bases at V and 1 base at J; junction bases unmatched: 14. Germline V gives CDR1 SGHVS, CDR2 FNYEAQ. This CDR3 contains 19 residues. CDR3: CASSLIPTSGKVSYNEQFF. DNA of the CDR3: TGTGCCAGCAGCTTAATCCCCACCAGCGGGAAGGTTTCCTACAATGAGCAGTTCTTC.

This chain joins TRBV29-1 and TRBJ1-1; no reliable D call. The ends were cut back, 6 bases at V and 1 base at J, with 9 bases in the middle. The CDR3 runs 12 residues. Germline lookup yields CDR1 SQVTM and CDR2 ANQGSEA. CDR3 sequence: CSVRDGNTEAFF. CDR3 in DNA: TGCAGCGTAAGAGACGGGAACACTGAAGCTTTCTTT.

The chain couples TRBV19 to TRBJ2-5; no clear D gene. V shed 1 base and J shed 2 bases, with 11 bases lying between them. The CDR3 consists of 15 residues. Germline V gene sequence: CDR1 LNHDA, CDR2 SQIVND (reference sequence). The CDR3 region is CASSIGATVQETQYF. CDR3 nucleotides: TGTGCCAGTAGTATAGGGGCGACTGTTCAAGAGACCCAGTACTTC.

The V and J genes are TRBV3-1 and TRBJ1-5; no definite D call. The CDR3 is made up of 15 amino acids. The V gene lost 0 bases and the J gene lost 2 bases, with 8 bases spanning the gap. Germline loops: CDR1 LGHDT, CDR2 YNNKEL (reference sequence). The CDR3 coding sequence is TGTGCCAGCAGCCAAGATCAAAGCCGCAATCAGCCCCAGCATTTT. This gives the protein CASSQDQSRNQPQHF. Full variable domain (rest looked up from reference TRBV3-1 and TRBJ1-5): DTAVSQTPKYLVTQMGNDKSIKCEQNLGHDTMYWYKQDSKKFLKIMFSYNNKELIINETVPNRFSPKSPDKAHLNLHINSLELGDSAVYFCASSQDQSRNQPQHFGDGTRLSIL.

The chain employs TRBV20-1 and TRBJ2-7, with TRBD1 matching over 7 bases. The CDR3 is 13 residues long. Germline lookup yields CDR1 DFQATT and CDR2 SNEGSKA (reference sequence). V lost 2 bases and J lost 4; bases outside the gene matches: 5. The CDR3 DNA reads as TGCAGTGCTAGACGACAGGGATTGTACGAGCAGTACTTC. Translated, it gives CSARRQGLYEQYF.

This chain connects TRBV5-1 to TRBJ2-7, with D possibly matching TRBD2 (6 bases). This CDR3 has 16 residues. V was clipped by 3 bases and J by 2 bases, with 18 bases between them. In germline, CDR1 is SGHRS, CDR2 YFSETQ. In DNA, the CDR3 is TGCGCCAGCAGCTCGGATACGGACTACCGGGCCTACGAGCAGTACTTC. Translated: CASSSDTDYRAYEQYF.

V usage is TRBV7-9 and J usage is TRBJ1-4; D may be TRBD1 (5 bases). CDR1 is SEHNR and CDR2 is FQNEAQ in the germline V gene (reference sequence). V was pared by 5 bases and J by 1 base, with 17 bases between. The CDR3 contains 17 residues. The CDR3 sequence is CASSEGTSRKTNEKLFF. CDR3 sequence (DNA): TGTGCCAGCAGCGAAGGGACCTCTCGAAAAACTAATGAAAAACTGTTTTTT. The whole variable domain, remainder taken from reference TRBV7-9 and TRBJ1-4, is DTGVSQNPRHKITKRGQNVTFRCDPISEHNRLYWYRQTLGQGPEFLTYFQNEAQLEKSRLLSDRFSAERPKGSFSTLEIQRTEQGDSAMYLCASSEGTSRKTNEKLFFGSGTQLSVL.

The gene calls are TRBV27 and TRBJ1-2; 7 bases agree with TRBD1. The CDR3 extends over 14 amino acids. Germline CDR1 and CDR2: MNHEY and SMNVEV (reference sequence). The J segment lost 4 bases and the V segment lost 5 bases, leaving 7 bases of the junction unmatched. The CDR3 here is CASSLNRGSYGYTF. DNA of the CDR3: TGTGCCAGCAGTCTGAACAGGGGAAGCTATGGCTACACCTTC.

CDR3 sequence reads: CASSLNLAGVYEQYF. DNA of the CDR3: TGTGCCAGCAGCTTAAATCTAGCGGGGGTATACGAGCAGTACTTC. The chain employs TRBV7-2 and TRBJ2-7; TRBD2 matches 10 bases. The CDR3 has 15 residues. Germline loops: CDR1 SGHTA, CDR2 FQGNSA. V was clipped by 2 bases and J by 4 bases; unmatched bases: 5. The full variable domain, rest sourced from reference TRBV7-2 and TRBJ2-7, is GAGVSQSPSNKVTEKGKDVELRCDPISGHTALYWYRQSLGQGLEFLIYFQGNSAPDKSGLPSDRFSAERTGGSVSTLTIQRTQQEDSAVYLCASSLNLAGVYEQYFGPGTRLTVT.

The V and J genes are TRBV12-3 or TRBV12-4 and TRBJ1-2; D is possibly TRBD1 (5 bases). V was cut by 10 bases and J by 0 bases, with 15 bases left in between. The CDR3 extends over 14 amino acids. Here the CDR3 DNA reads TGTGCCACCGGGGGAGTTTCAACTAACTATGGCTACACCTTC. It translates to CATGGVSTNYGYTF.

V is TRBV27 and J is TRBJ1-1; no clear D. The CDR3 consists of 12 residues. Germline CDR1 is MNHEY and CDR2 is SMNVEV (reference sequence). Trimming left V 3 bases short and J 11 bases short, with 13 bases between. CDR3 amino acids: CASSFPGLGAFF. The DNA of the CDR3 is TGTGCCAGCAGTTTTCCCGGCCTAGGGGCTTTCTTT.

CDR3 residues: CASSFSWGANYGYTF. CDR3 bases: TGTGCCAGCAGTTTTAGCTGGGGCGCTAACTATGGCTACACCTTC. J is TRBJ1-2 and V is TRBV27; the D gene is possibly TRBD1 (5 bases). The CDR3 spans 15 residues. The V end was cut by 3 bases, the J end by 0 bases, with 11 bases between. From germline, CDR1 is MNHEY and CDR2 SMNVEV (reference sequence).

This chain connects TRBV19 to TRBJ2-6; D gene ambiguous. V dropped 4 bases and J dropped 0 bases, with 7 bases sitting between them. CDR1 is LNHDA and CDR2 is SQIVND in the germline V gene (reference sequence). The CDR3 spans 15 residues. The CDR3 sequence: CASSKDTSGANVLTF. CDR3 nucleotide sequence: TGTGCCAGTAGTAAAGACACCTCTGGGGCCAACGTCCTGACTTTC.